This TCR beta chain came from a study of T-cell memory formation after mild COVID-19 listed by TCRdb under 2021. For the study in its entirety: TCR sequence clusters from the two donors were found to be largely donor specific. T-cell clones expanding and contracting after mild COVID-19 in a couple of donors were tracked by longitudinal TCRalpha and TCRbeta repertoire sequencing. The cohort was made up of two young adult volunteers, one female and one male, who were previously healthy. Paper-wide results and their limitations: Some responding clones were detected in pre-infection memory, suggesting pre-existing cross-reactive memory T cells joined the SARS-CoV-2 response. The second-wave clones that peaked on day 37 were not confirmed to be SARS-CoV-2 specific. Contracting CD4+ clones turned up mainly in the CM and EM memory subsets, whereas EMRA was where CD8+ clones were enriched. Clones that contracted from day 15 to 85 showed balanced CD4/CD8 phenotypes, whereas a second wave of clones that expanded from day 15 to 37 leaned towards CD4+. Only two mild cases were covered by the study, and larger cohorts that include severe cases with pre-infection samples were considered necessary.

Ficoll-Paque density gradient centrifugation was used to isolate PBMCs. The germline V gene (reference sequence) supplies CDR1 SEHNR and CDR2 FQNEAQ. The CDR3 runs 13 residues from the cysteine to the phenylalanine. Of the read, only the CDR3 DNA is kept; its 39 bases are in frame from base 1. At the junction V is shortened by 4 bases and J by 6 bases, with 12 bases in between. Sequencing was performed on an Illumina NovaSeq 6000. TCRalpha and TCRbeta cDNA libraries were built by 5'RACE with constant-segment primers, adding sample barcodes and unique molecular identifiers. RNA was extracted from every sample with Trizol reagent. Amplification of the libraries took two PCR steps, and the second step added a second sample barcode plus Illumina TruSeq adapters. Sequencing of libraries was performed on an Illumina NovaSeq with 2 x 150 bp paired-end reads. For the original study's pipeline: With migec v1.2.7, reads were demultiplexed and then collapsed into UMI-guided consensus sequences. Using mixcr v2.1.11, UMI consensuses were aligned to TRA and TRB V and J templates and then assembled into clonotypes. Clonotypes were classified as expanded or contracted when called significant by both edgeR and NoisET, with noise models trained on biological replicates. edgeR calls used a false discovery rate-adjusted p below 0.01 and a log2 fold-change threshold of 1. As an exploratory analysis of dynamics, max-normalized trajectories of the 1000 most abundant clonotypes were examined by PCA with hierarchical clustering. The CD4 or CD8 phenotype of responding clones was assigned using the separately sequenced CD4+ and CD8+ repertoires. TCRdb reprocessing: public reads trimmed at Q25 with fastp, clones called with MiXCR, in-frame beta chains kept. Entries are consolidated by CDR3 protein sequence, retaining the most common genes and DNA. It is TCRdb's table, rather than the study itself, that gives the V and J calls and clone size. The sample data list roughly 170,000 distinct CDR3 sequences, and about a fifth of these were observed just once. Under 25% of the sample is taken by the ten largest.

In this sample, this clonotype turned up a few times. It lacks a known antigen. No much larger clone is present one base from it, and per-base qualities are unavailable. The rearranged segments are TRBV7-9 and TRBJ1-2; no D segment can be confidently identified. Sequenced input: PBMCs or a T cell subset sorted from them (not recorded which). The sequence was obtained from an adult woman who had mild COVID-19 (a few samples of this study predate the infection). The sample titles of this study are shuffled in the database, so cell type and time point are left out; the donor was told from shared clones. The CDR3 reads CASSSPSVHGYTF. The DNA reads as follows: TGTGCCAGCAGCTCTCCGTCGGTGCATGGCTACACCTTC.